The 32 T cell receptor beta chains given below trace back to one sample, sequenced in a study of radiotherapy plus CTLA-4 blockade in lung cancer. Generated by immunoSEQ multiplex PCR, the TCRdb table keeps only in-frame clones and is missing some. The table includes 130,000 or so clones, around 90% detected once. Source: peripheral blood, taken from a patient treated with radiotherapy plus ipilimumab. The receptors come from a human donor with non-small cell lung cancer that progressed on radiotherapy plus ipilimumab.

V gene TRBV7-9 combines with J gene TRBJ2-5; D remains unclear. V lost 0 bases, J lost 1 base, and 12 bases lay in between. The CDR3 spans 16 residues. Germline values: CDR1 SEHNR, CDR2 FQNEAQ (reference sequence). Written as DNA, the CDR3 is TGTGCCAGCAGCTTAGCGGACCCATCATTCCAAGAGACCCAGTACTTC. Amino acids: CASSLADPSFQETQYF.

The rearrangement links TRBV5-5 to TRBJ1-1; TRBD1 aligns across 9 bases. This CDR3 comprises 15 residues. V lost 4 bases to trimming and J lost 5 bases; unmatched junction nucleotides: 9. From germline, CDR1 is SGHKS and CDR2 YYEKEE (reference sequence). The CDR3 sequence: CASSTGTGSRTEAFF. The CDR3 DNA is TGTGCCAGCAGCACCGGGACAGGGTCGAGGACTGAAGCTTTCTTT.

The gene calls are TRBV2 and TRBJ2-2; D perhaps matches TRBD1 (6 bases). This CDR3 is 14 amino acids long. The germline gives CDR1 SNHLY, CDR2 FYNNEI. The V end lost 6 bases, the J end lost 5 bases, and 13 bases lay between the germline ends. This CDR3 reads CASREQGTTGELFF. CDR3 nucleotide sequence: TGTGCCAGCAGGGAACAGGGAACTACCGGGGAGCTGTTTTTT. The variable domain in full, completed from reference TRBV2 and TRBJ2-2, reads EPEVTQTPSHQVTQMGQEVILRCVPISNHLYFYWYRQILGQKVEFLVSFYNNEISEKSEIFDDQFSVERPDGSNFTLKIRSTKLEDSAMYFCASREQGTTGELFFGEGSRLTVL.

The count of this clone is one. This same CDR3 is encoded by further DNA sequences in the sample. The chain has TRBV5-1 and TRBJ2-1; D perhaps matches TRBD1 (5 bases). From germline, CDR1 is SGHRS and CDR2 YFSETQ. V lost 0 bases, J lost 2 bases, and 12 bases lay in between. The CDR3 length is 16 residues. CDR3 amino acids: CASSLADRAAYNEQFF. The CDR3 coding sequence is TGCGCCAGCAGCTTGGCCGACAGAGCAGCCTACAATGAGCAGTTCTTC.

V is TRBV7-8 and J is TRBJ2-1, with D unresolved. Per germline, CDR1 SGHVS and CDR2 FQNEAQ. The CDR3 extends over 11 amino acids. V lost 5 bases and J lost 9, with 8 bases in between. CDR3 amino acids: CASSPFGEQFF. Here the CDR3 DNA reads TGTGCCAGCAGCCCGTTTGGTGAGCAGTTCTTC. Looking up the rest from reference TRBV7-8 and TRBJ2-1 gives the full variable domain: GAGVSQSPRYKVAKRGQDVALRCDPISGHVSLFWYQQALGQGPEFLTYFQNEAQLDKSGLPSDRFFAERPEGSVSTLKIQRTQQEDSAVYLCASSPFGEQFFGPGTRLTVL.

This rearrangement joins TRBV9 to TRBJ2-7; D possibly corresponds to TRBD2 (5 bases). This CDR3 is built from 15 residues. CDR1 is SGDLS and CDR2 is YYNGEE in the germline V gene. Trimming stripped 2 bases from V and 2 bases from J, with 14 bases between. CDR3 region: CASSVGPGWAYEQYF. The CDR3 DNA sequence: TGTGCCAGCAGCGTTGGGCCGGGGTGGGCCTACGAGCAGTACTTC. Filled out from reference TRBV9 and TRBJ2-7, the complete variable domain reads DSGVTQTPKHLITATGQRVTLRCSPRSGDLSVYWYQQSLDQGLQFLIQYYNGEERAKGNILERFSAQQFPDLHSELNLSSLELGDSALYFCASSVGPGWAYEQYFGPGTRLTVT.

The J gene is TRBJ2-7, the V gene TRBV11-3, with D possibly being TRBD2 (7 bases). Trimming took 4 bases from V and 6 from J, leaving 19 bases between them. CDR1 SGHNT and CDR2 YENEEA come from the germline V gene. This CDR3 contains 15 residues. CDR3 nucleotide sequence: TGTGCCAGCAGCTCCGCCAGGGGAGGGCCGGGCGAGCAGTACTTC. It yields the protein CASSSARGGPGEQYF. The full variable domain, with the rest looked up from reference TRBV11-3 and TRBJ2-7, is EAGVVQSPRYKIIEKKQPVAFWCNPISGHNTLYWYLQNLGQGPELLIRYENEEAVDDSQLPKDRFSAERLKGVDSTLKIQPAELGDSAVYLCASSSARGGPGEQYFGPGTRLTVT.

This chain joins TRBV29-1 and TRBJ2-7, with a weak D call TRBD1 (6 bases). This CDR3 has 13 residues. CDR1 and CDR2 from the germline V gene are SQVTM and ANQGSEA. V was clipped by 6 bases and J by 0 bases, with 12 bases between them. CDR3 loop: CSVGVGHSYEQYF. CDR3 bases: TGCAGCGTGGGGGTGGGACACTCCTACGAGCAGTACTTC.

The chain carries TRBV6-1 and TRBJ2-5; 7 bases agree with TRBD1. Trimming cost V 7 bases and J 2 bases; bases outside gene matches: 4. The CDR3 is 13 residues long. Germline CDR1 MNHNS, CDR2 SASEGT. Here the CDR3 DNA reads TGTGCCAGCACAATGGACAGGCAAGAGACCCAGTACTTC. It codes for CASTMDRQETQYF.

J is TRBJ1-1 and V is TRBV9; no clear D. The V end lost 4 bases, the J end lost 5 bases, and 15 bases lay between the germline ends. The CDR3 covers 14 residues. Germline CDR1 SGDLS, CDR2 YYNGEE. CDR3 DNA: TGTGCCAGCAGCTACCGTGAGGGCGGGACTGAAGCTTTCTTT. It encodes CASSYREGGTEAFF.

This clone has just a few counts. The chain combines TRBV5-1 with TRBJ2-2; TRBD2 matches 10 bases. After removal of 4 bases from V and 7 bases from J, the junction contained 7 bases not matched to a gene. In germline, CDR1 is SGHRS, CDR2 YFSETQ. The CDR3 length is 15 residues. CDR3 DNA sequence: TGCGCCAGCAGCCCCCGACTAGCGGGCGACGGGGAGCTGTTTTTT. It encodes CASSPRLAGDGELFF.

The rearrangement links TRBV6-5 to TRBJ1-6; unclear D gene. The CDR3 totals 15 residues. Trimming removed 2 bases at V and 2 bases at J, with 7 bases between. Germline V gives CDR1 MNHEY, CDR2 SVGAGI. For the CDR3, the DNA is TGTGCCAGCAGTTACGGAAATCCCTATAATTCACCCCTCCACTTT. It is translated as CASSYGNPYNSPLHF.

The chain employs TRBV12-5 and TRBJ2-1, with TRBD2 matching 7 bases. Unmatched junction bases numbered 8, after V lost 6 bases and J lost 3 bases. This CDR3 region has 15 residues. From germline, CDR1 is LGHNT and CDR2 FRNRAP. The CDR3 bases are TGTGCTAGTGGCGTTTGGGGGAGGGGCTACAATGAGCAGTTCTTC. It specifies CASGVWGRGYNEQFF.

The chain has TRBV13 and TRBJ2-3, with D unresolved. Between the trimmed V and J ends, which lost 4 bases and 2 bases, there was a span of 16 bases. CDR3 size: 16 residues. Germline V gene sequence: CDR1 PRHDT, CDR2 FYEKMQ (reference sequence). CDR3 DNA: TGTGCCAGCAGCTCCTTTTCTCGCAGGTTCACAGATACGCAGTATTTT. Encoded protein: CASSSFSRRFTDTQYF.

The chain couples TRBV7-8 to TRBJ1-2; perhaps TRBD1 as D (6 bases). This CDR3 contains 13 residues. Per germline, CDR1 SGHVS and CDR2 FQNEAQ. V lost 5 bases, J lost 7 bases, and 14 bases lay in between. The CDR3 nucleotides read TGTGCCAGCAGCCACCGACAGGCTGGTGGCTACACCTTC. As protein: CASSHRQAGGYTF.

The chain is built from TRBV5-1 and TRBJ2-3; no clear D gene. The V end was cut by 4 bases, the J end by 4 bases, with 16 bases between. Per the germline V gene, CDR1 is SGHRS and CDR2 is YFSETQ. This CDR3 is 15 amino acids long. The CDR3 spells CASSQVLAVPDTQYF. CDR3 nucleotides: TGCGCCAGCAGCCAGGTCCTCGCAGTTCCAGATACGCAGTATTTT. The full variable domain, with the rest looked up from reference TRBV5-1 and TRBJ2-3, is KAGVTQTPRYLIKTRGQQVTLSCSPISGHRSVSWYQQTPGQGLQFLFEYFSETQRNKGNFPGRFSGRQFSNSRSEMNVSTLELGDSALYLCASSQVLAVPDTQYFGPGTRLTVL.

As regards this clone: At one end the junction does not follow the germline gene, possibly because of a read error. The genes are TRBV7-7 and TRBJ2-5; possibly TRBD1 or TRBD2 for D (5 bases each). The CDR3 has 17 amino acids. Germline V CDR1 and CDR2: SSHAT, FNYEAQ (reference sequence). CDR3: CASSRVPGPKSQETQYF. The CDR3 DNA follows: TGTGCTAGCAGCCGGGTGCCGGGACCTAAATCACAAGAGACCCAGTACTTC.

The chain carries TRBV6-5 and TRBJ2-4; D gene uncertain. This CDR3 region has 14 residues. Trimming removed 6 bases at V and 2 bases at J, with 11 bases between. Looked up from germline, CDR1 is MNHEY and CDR2 is SVGAGI. The chain's CDR3 is CASRAGLSKNIQYF. CDR3 nucleotide sequence: TGTGCCAGCAGGGCCGGGCTATCCAAAAACATTCAGTACTTC.

The chain links TRBV7-2 to TRBJ2-1; 9 nucleotides agree with TRBD2. This CDR3 is 16 amino acids long. Losses at the gene ends were 6 bases for V and 9 bases for J; bases not matched to a gene: 15. The germline V gene has CDR1 SGHTA and CDR2 FQGNSA. The CDR3 spells CASRPTGTSKVVEQFF. In nucleotides, the CDR3 is TGTGCCAGCAGGCCGACCGGGACTAGCAAGGTGGTTGAGCAGTTCTTC. The entire variable domain, with the rest obtained from reference TRBV7-2 and TRBJ2-1, is as follows: GAGVSQSPSNKVTEKGKDVELRCDPISGHTALYWYRQSLGQGLEFLIYFQGNSAPDKSGLPSDRFSAERTGGSVSTLTIQRTQQEDSAVYLCASRPTGTSKVVEQFFGPGTRLTVL.

The J gene is TRBJ2-3, the V gene TRBV28, with 9 nucleotides matching TRBD1. This CDR3 comprises 15 residues. Germline trimming cut 6 bases from V and 1 base from J; bases unmatched to any gene: 5. CDR1 is MDHEN and CDR2 is SYDVKM in the germline V gene. The CDR3 bases are TGTGCCAGCAGACCCCGACAGGGGGGCACAGATACGCAGTATTTT. Translation: CASRPRQGGTDTQYF. Looking up the rest from reference TRBV28 and TRBJ2-3 gives the full variable domain: DVKVTQSSRYLVKRTGEKVFLECVQDMDHENMFWYRQDPGLGLRLIYFSYDVKMKEKGDIPEGYSVSREKKERFSLILESASTNQTSMYLCASRPRQGGTDTQYFGPGTRLTVL.

The chain combines TRBV28 with TRBJ2-7; 9 nucleotides align to TRBD1. The CDR3 is 13 amino acids. The V gene end was trimmed by 8 bases and the J gene end by 7 bases; junction bases not matched to a gene: 9. CDR1 and CDR2 from the germline V gene are MDHEN and SYDVKM. The CDR3 DNA reads TGTGCCAGCGGGGGGACAGGGCCGAGAGAGCAGTACTTC. It specifies CASGGTGPREQYF.

The V gene is TRBV6-1, the J gene TRBJ2-5; D gene ambiguous. Germline V CDR1 and CDR2: MNHNS, SASEGT. This CDR3 region has 13 residues. V was cut by 4 bases and J by 2 bases, with 8 bases left in between. CDR3 coding DNA: TGTGCCAGCAGTGGCAGGAGACAAGAGACCCAGTACTTC. Translation gives CASSGRRQETQYF.

V and J are TRBV6-1 and TRBJ2-7; 9 nucleotides match TRBD2. Trimming at V came to 10 bases and at J to 4 bases, leaving 8 bases not matched to a gene. The V gene's germline CDR1 is MNHNS and CDR2 SASEGT. The length of the CDR3 is 13 residues. CDR3: CATKGSGGYEQYF. CDR3 nucleotides: TGTGCCACCAAGGGGAGCGGGGGGTACGAGCAGTACTTC.

The CDR3 spells CASRPQGNTIYF. The CDR3 DNA follows: TGTGCCAGCAGGCCCCAGGGAAACACCATATATTTT. V is TRBV6-1 and J is TRBJ1-3; D is undetermined. This CDR3 region has 12 residues. Germline V lookup: CDR1 MNHNS, CDR2 SASEGT. Trimming removed 6 bases from V and 4 bases from J, with 7 bases in between.

This clone was picked up a small number of times. The chain uses TRBV4-1 and TRBJ2-1; 8 bases align to TRBD2. The CDR3 consists of 17 residues. Germline lookup yields CDR1 MGHRA and CDR2 YSYEKL. J lost 7 bases, V lost 1 base, and 12 bases had no gene match. This chain's CDR3 is CASSQGGASGLRNEQFF. The CDR3 nucleotides read TGCGCCAGCAGCCAAGGGGGGGCTAGCGGGTTGAGAAATGAGCAGTTCTTC.

The chain couples TRBV4-1 to TRBJ2-7; D is possibly TRBD1 or TRBD2 (7 bases each). The germline V gene has CDR1 MGHRA and CDR2 YSYEKL. The CDR3 extends over 21 amino acids. V dropped 0 bases and J dropped 4 bases, with 31 bases sitting between them. The CDR3 coding sequence is TGCGCCAGCAGCCAAGACCGAACCCTGGACAGGCGGAGACTAGCCCTATACGAGCAGTACTTC. Its protein is CASSQDRTLDRRRLALYEQYF.

The chain combines TRBV6-1 with TRBJ1-5; D unclear. V dropped 3 bases and J dropped 0 bases, with 6 bases sitting between them. Germline CDR1 reads MNHNS; CDR2 reads SASEGT. This CDR3 is built from 14 residues. In nucleotides, the CDR3 is TGTGCCAGCAGTGAGATGGGTAGCAATCAGCCCCAGCATTTT. Protein product: CASSEMGSNQPQHF.

This clone was detected once. The CDR3 DNA sequence: TGCAGCGTTGCCCCGAAAGGGGCAGATACGCAGTATTTT. Protein: CSVAPKGADTQYF. The chain uses TRBV29-1 and TRBJ2-3, with D tentatively TRBD1 (5 bases). V lost 4 bases to trimming and J lost 4 bases, with 12 bases between them. The CDR3 totals 13 residues. The germline gives CDR1 SQVTM, CDR2 ANQGSEA.

J is TRBJ2-7 and V is TRBV5-1; D is undetermined. V lost 7 bases and J lost 6, with 11 bases in between. The CDR3 has 11 amino acids. Germline loops: CDR1 SGHRS, CDR2 YFSETQ. Written as DNA, the CDR3 is TGCGCCAGCCGATTAGCAGGCGAGCAGTACTTC. It translates to CASRLAGEQYF.

The chain joins TRBV29-1 to TRBJ1-2; 9 nucleotides align to TRBD1. J gave up 6 bases and V 6 bases, and 5 bases lay outside the gene matches. The germline V gene encodes CDR1 SQVTM and CDR2 ANQGSEA. The CDR3 sequence is 12 residues long. CDR3 DNA: TGCAGCGTGGGGACAGGGTTTAATGGCTACACCTTC. It is translated as CSVGTGFNGYTF.

The genes are TRBV28 and TRBJ2-7, with D tentatively TRBD2 (6 bases). There are 12 residues in the CDR3. Trimming took 9 bases from V and 11 from J, leaving 20 bases between them. Germline CDR1 and CDR2: MDHEN and SYDVKM. The CDR3 spells CASLGTAGTEYF. In nucleotides, the CDR3 is TGTGCCAGTTTGGGAACCGCCGGGACTGAGTACTTC. Variable domain in full (rest from reference TRBV28 and TRBJ2-7): DVKVTQSSRYLVKRTGEKVFLECVQDMDHENMFWYRQDPGLGLRLIYFSYDVKMKEKGDIPEGYSVSREKKERFSLILESASTNQTSMYLCASLGTAGTEYFGPGTRLTVT.

The chain uses TRBV9 and TRBJ1-3; 7 nucleotides agree with TRBD1. The CDR3 runs to 18 residues. CDR1 SGDLS and CDR2 YYNGEE come from the germline V gene. The trim removed 2 bases at V and 0 bases at J, leaving 11 bases unmatched. CDR3 DNA sequence: TGTGCCAGCAGCGTGGACCCGGGACAGAGGAGCTCTGGAAACACCATATATTTT. It yields the protein CASSVDPGQRSSGNTIYF.